One and the same sample provided the 5 T cell receptor beta chains below, sequenced in a study of blood T cells in healthy people across ages. Combining a sample-barcoded 5' primer with a J-beta primer mix, a second PCR ran for about 7 to 11 cycles. TCRdb called the 5' RACE reads again in MiXCR, with one record for every CDR3 protein. The sample has more than 1.4 million distinct CDR3 sequences, around 39% seen once; the top ten hold roughly 8.2%. What was sequenced was blood. All receptors derive from a woman in her late teens or twenties in good health.

The chain recombines TRBV7-2 with TRBJ1-4; 8 bases map to TRBD1. After removal of 5 bases from V and 2 bases from J, the junction contained 4 bases not matched to a gene. The CDR3 totals 15 residues. Per the germline V gene, CDR1 is SGHTA and CDR2 is FQGNSA. DNA of the CDR3: TGTGCCAGCAGCCCCTACAGGGGGACTAATGAAAAACTGTTTTTT. Amino acid sequence: CASSPYRGTNEKLFF.

This clonotype was counted a few times. The chain uses TRBV5-1 and TRBJ1-1, with D possibly TRBD1 on 5 matching bases. Between the trimmed V and J ends, which lost 4 bases and 1 base, there was a span of 14 bases. The V gene's germline CDR1 is SGHRS and CDR2 YFSETQ. The CDR3 loop spans 15 amino acids. For the CDR3, the DNA is TGCGCCAGCAGCAGGATTACAGGCCAGAACACTGAAGCTTTCTTT. This codes for CASSRITGQNTEAFF.

This clonotype was found a few times. This chain joins TRBV6-7 and TRBJ2-4; perhaps TRBD1 as D (6 bases). TRBV6-7 is an open reading frame whose function is uncertain. The CDR3 consists of 15 residues. V was pared by 5 bases and J by 4 bases, with 15 bases between. The CDR3 bases are TGTGCCAGCAGTCACAGGGAAGGGGAGAAAAACATTCAGTACTTC. Its protein is CASSHREGEKNIQYF.

This chain uses TRBV6-6 with TRBJ1-2; the match to TRBD1 covers 8 bases. V lost 7 bases and J lost 4; bases outside the gene matches: 5. CDR3 length: 13 residues. In germline, CDR1 is MNHNY, CDR2 SVGAGI (reference sequence). The CDR3 coding sequence is TGTGCCAGCACCGGTGGACAGGGCTATGGCTACACCTTC. It codes for CASTGGQGYGYTF.

The rearrangement joins TRBV27 to TRBJ1-1; 7 bases are a match to TRBD1. This CDR3 is built from 17 residues. The J segment lost 3 bases and the V segment lost 2 bases, leaving 12 bases of the junction unmatched. CDR1 is MNHEY and CDR2 is SMNVEV in the germline V gene (reference sequence). CDR3 nucleotides: TGTGCCAGCAGTTTAGGAGGGGGCGGGTGGGTGGACACTGAAGCTTTCTTT. Encoded protein: CASSLGGGGWVDTEAFF.